This T cell receptor (beta chain) was captured in a study of CD8 T cells in ankylosing spondylitis. General study findings and limits: The clones that were linked to disease were reported to be significantly enriched in matched synovial fluid samples from ankylosing spondylitis patients. In the blood and synovial fluid of reactive arthritis, some motif variants had been previously reported.

TCRdb independently ran MiXCR on the 5' RACE reads; one entry per CDR3 protein. The table shows 350,000 or so distinct CDR3 sequences, with approximately 14% occurring only once. Remarks on this clonotype: Its target is not known.

This CDR3 is built from 12 residues. V lost 4 bases, J lost 3 bases, and 6 bases lay in between. CDR1 and CDR2 (germline): LGHDT, YNNKEL (reference sequence). V and J are TRBV3-1 and TRBJ1-1, with no clear D. Sequencing was done on a sample of blood, either unsorted or a sorted T cell fraction (not recorded which). This clonotype was obtained from a male donor with ankylosing spondylitis or in good health (not recorded which). In DNA form, the CDR3 reads TGTGCCAGCAGCCTAAAAGACACTGAAGCTTTCTTT. Protein: CASSLKDTEAFF.